The 11 T cell receptor beta chains presented below share a single source sample, sequenced in a study of blood T cell dynamics during melanoma immunotherapy. Time point reported: week 3, after first cycle of checkpoint inhibitor. Using immunoSEQ multiplex PCR, the repertoire was profiled, and TCRdb retains in-frame clones only, with some absent. The sample records approximately 20,000 clones, 70% to 90% being singletons. Source: blood, taken from a patient treated with checkpoint blockade. Receptor source: a human donor with melanoma.

The rearrangement links TRBV7-6 to TRBJ2-2; possibly TRBD1 for D (6 bases). Germline loops: CDR1 SGHVS, CDR2 FNYEAQ. This CDR3 is built from 15 residues. With 9 bases removed from V and 2 bases from J, the gap between germline ends came to 16 bases. The CDR3 loop is CARGLGQINTGELFF. In DNA, the CDR3 is TGTGCCAGGGGGCTCGGACAGATAAACACCGGGGAGCTGTTTTTT.

This clone was seen just once. The J gene is TRBJ2-3, the V gene TRBV15, with TRBD2 matching over 7 bases. V shed 0 bases, J shed 4 bases, and the junction held 4 bases outside the gene matches. The CDR3 runs to 15 residues. Germline values: CDR1 LNHNV, CDR2 YYDKDF (reference sequence). Here the CDR3 reads CATSREAGEADTQYF. CDR3 in DNA: TGTGCCACCAGCAGAGAGGCGGGAGAGGCAGATACGCAGTATTTT. Combining the CDR3 with reference TRBV15 and TRBJ2-3 gives the whole variable domain DAMVIQNPRYQVTQFGKPVTLSCSQTLNHNVMYWYQQKSSQAPKLLFHYYDKDFNNEADTPDNFQSRRPNTSFCFLDIRSPGLGDTAMYLCATSREAGEADTQYFGPGTRLTVL.

The chain links TRBV5-1 to TRBJ2-7, with D possibly being TRBD2 (6 bases). Germline V lookup: CDR1 SGHRS, CDR2 YFSETQ. This CDR3 contains 16 residues. V lost 1 base to trimming and J lost 0 bases, with 14 bases between them. CDR3 nucleotide sequence: TGCGCCAGCAGCTTGAGTCTAGCGTACGACTCCTACGAGCAGTACTTC. Translating gives CASSLSLAYDSYEQYF.

V gene TRBV21-1 combines with J gene TRBJ2-7; the D call of TRBD1 is as the table states it, not checked on the DNA. TRBV21-1 is a pseudogene locus. This CDR3 is built from 15 residues. CDR3 residues: CASSSASGGSGEQYF. The DNA of the CDR3 is TGTGCCAGCAGCAGCGCATCAGGGGGCTCGGGCGAGCAGTACTTC.

The chain combines TRBV6-6 with TRBJ1-5, with 9 bases identical to TRBD1. Germline V gene data show CDR1 as MNHNY and CDR2 as SVGAGI (reference sequence). This CDR3 spans 15 amino acids. J lost 6 bases, V lost 7 bases, and 10 bases had no gene match. For the CDR3, the DNA is TGTGCCAGCACGATATCCGGGACAGGGATTCAGCCCCAGCATTTT. It translates to CASTISGTGIQPQHF.

The rearrangement uses TRBV30 and TRBJ2-3; 9 bases align to TRBD2. In germline, CDR1 is GTSNPN, CDR2 SVGIG (reference sequence). V lost 0 bases and J lost 6; bases outside the gene matches: 4. The CDR3 runs 14 residues. CDR3: CAWSVGLARDTQYF. CDR3 sequence (DNA): TGTGCCTGGAGTGTCGGACTAGCGAGGGATACGCAGTATTTT.

The genes are TRBV5-1 and TRBJ2-1, with D perhaps matching TRBD1 or TRBD2 (5 bases each). The CDR3 is 15 residues long. Trimming cost V 4 bases and J 9 bases, with 20 bases left between them. Germline CDR1 reads SGHRS; CDR2 reads YFSETQ. For the CDR3, the DNA is TGCGCCAGCAGCGAGCCGGGACCCACCTCGGGTGAGCAGTTCTTC. Translation: CASSEPGPTSGEQFF.

This chain connects TRBV4-2 to TRBJ2-7; a possible D gene is TRBD2 (6 bases). The V gene's germline CDR1 is LGHNA and CDR2 YNFKEQ. Trimming pared 0 bases from V and 9 bases from J, leaving 18 bases between. The CDR3 runs to 15 residues. This chain's CDR3 is CASSQEGLAFGGQYF. As DNA, the CDR3 is TGTGCCAGCAGCCAAGAGGGCCTAGCCTTCGGGGGGCAGTACTTC.

V usage is TRBV7-2 and J usage is TRBJ1-6; D is uncertain. Trimming took 4 bases from V and 8 from J, leaving 15 bases between them. This CDR3 is built from 15 residues. Germline-derived CDR1 and CDR2 are SGHTA and FQGNSA. The CDR3, as DNA: TGTGCCAGCAGCTATTCCGGGCAGCCGGATTCACCCCTCCACTTT. Its translation: CASSYSGQPDSPLHF.

V is TRBV7-2 and J is TRBJ1-4; no firm D call. The V end was cut by 5 bases, the J end by 0 bases, with 10 bases between. The CDR3 spans 15 residues. CDR1 and CDR2 from the germline V gene are SGHTA and FQGNSA. This chain's CDR3 is CASSRDTATNEKLFF. CDR3 bases: TGTGCCAGCAGCCGCGACACTGCAACTAATGAAAAACTGTTTTTT.

V is TRBV6-4 and J is TRBJ2-3; D is perhaps TRBD2 (5 bases). CDR3 length equals 14 residues. The ends were cut back, 0 bases at V and 3 bases at J, with 7 bases in the middle. The germline CDR1 and CDR2 sequences are MRHNA and SNTAGT. The CDR3 DNA sequence: TGTGCCAGCAGTGACTCCCGGGAAACAGATACGCAGTATTTT. Its protein product is CASSDSRETDTQYF.